The TCR beta chain described here comes from a study of cytomegalovirus exposure and HLA in healthy donors. Findings and caveats of the study: Certain indistinguishable V segments, among them TRBV6-2 and TRBV6-3, were excluded.

Germline V CDR1 and CDR2: GTSNPN, SVGIG (reference sequence). The CDR3 is 14 residues long. V was pared by 2 bases and J by 4 bases, with 13 bases between. 13 Jbeta primers and 60 Vbeta primers were used for the PCR. Sequencing used immunoSEQ multiplex PCR; TCRdb keeps in-frame clones, though not all of them. This sample's table has 30,000 to 35,000 clones. A note on this clone: Antigen: not known.

Whereas donors were nominally healthy upon sampling, unrecorded immune exposures were probable. The rearrangement links TRBV30 to TRBJ2-3; D may be TRBD2 (7 bases). The receptor was derived from a woman aged 35 to 49 in good health and CMV-seropositive. Specimen: PBMCs. This CDR3 is CAWSRGGPPDTQYF. CDR3 DNA sequence: TGTGCCTGGAGTAGGGGGGGGCCCCCAGATACGCAGTATTTT.